This T cell receptor beta chain was sequenced for a study of blood T cell repertoires in COVID-19. Libraries were prepared by immunoSEQ multiplex PCR; TCRdb keeps only in-frame clonotypes and omits some of them. The data show a few hundred thousand clones, roughly four fifths seen once. This sequence was found in a human donor with acute or convalescent COVID-19. The donor label of this sample is uncertain. Material: peripheral blood.

The CDR3 nucleotides are TGTGCCAGCTCACCAGACAGGACGTATGAAGCTTTCTTT. Translated: CASSPDRTYEAFF. The chain has TRBV18 and TRBJ1-1, with D perhaps TRBD1 (6 bases). There are 13 residues in the CDR3. V was pared by 2 bases and J by 7 bases, with 11 bases between. Germline V gives CDR1 KGHSH, CDR2 LQKENI.